These T cell receptor beta chains were read from a single sample in a study. TCRdb processed the 5' RACE reads anew with MiXCR; each CDR3 protein has one entry. The sample includes tens of thousands of distinct CDR3 sequences, less than 30% of them seen just once. The material sequenced was tumor-infiltrating Tregs sorted from the breast tumor. The receptors come from a female donor with breast cancer. CDR3s include the opening cysteine and the closing phenylalanine or tryptophan. D genes are given only for firm matches. Size values are once, few and many counts, or a class for expanded clones, and some rows have none.

abundance,v_gene,j_gene,d_gene,CDR3nt,CDR3aa
few,TRBV7-9,TRBJ2-5,.,TGTGCCAGCAGCCCAGGGGTAGAGACCCAGTACTTC,CASSPGVETQYF
many,TRBV5-1,TRBJ1-1,.,TGCGCCAGCAGCTTCGATGGAGAGAACACTGAAGCTTTCTTT,CASSFDGENTEAFF
.,TRBV28,TRBJ2-2,.,TGTGCCAGCAGATCCGGGAACACCGGGGAGCTGTTTTTT,CASRSGNTGELFF
many,TRBV20-1,TRBJ1-2,.,TGCAGTGCTAGTAGTGGGGTAGGCTACACCTTC,CSASSGVGYTF
.,TRBV7-3,TRBJ2-3,.,TGTGCCAGCAGCTTAGGGCCCCCAGGGGCCAGCTCAGATACGCAGTATTTT,CASSLGPPGASSDTQYF
few,TRBV7-2,TRBJ2-2,.,TGTGCCAGCAGCTTAGCGGCTAGTTTTGCCGGGGAGCTGTTTTTT,CASSLAASFAGELFF
.,TRBV21-1,TRBJ2-2,.,TGTGCCAGCACCACGACGGAGAACAGCCCGCATTTTCTCACCGGGGAGCTGTTTTTT,CASTTTENSPHFLTGELFF
.,TRBV7-8,TRBJ1-1,TRBD1,TGTGCCAGCAGCCGAACCCGACAGGGTCAGGCTTTCTTT,CASSRTRQGQAFF
.,TRBV5-4,TRBJ2-1,TRBD2,TGTGCCAGCAGCCGGACTAGCGACTACTACAATGAGCAGTTCTTC,CASSRTSDYYNEQFF
many,TRBV12-3/TRBV12-4,TRBJ1-3,.,TGTGCCAGCAGTTTCCTTCAGGTCTCTGGAAACACCATATATTTT,CASSFLQVSGNTIYF
many,TRBV10-3,TRBJ1-3,TRBD1,TGTGCCATCGGGGAAAAGACAGGGGAGGACGGTAGGAACACCATATATTTT,CAIGEKTGEDGRNTIYF
many,TRBV11-2,TRBJ1-2,.,TGTGCCAGCAGCGGGATCAGGGGCAGGATGAACGGCTACACCTTC,CASSGIRGRMNGYTF
.,TRBV6-5,TRBJ1-5,.,TGTGCCAGCAGTTACTCGTGGACAGAAGGACAGCCCCAGCATTTT,CASSYSWTEGQPQHF
.,TRBV4-3,TRBJ1-5,.,TGCGCCAGCAGCCAAGATTTGGATTACCGGGACTTCAATCAGCCCCAGCATTTT,CASSQDLDYRDFNQPQHF
.,TRBV5-4,TRBJ1-2,.,TGTGCCAGCAGCTTGTGGGGGGTATGGAGACCCAACTATGGCTACACCTTC,CASSLWGVWRPNYGYTF
many,TRBV4-2,TRBJ2-7,TRBD2,TGTGCCAGCAGCCAAGATAATAGCGGGAGCTACGAGCAGTACTTC,CASSQDNSGSYEQYF